The 27 T cell receptor beta chains below all came from one sample that was sequenced in a study of CD8 T cells in Susac syndrome. Random hexamers served to reverse transcribe roughly 0.5 to 1 ug RNA. TCRdb redid the calling of the immunoSEQ multiplex PCR reads with MiXCR, one entry per CDR3 protein. The sample yields 120,000 to 150,000 distinct CDR3 sequences, 94% seen once. Sequencing input: CD4+ T cells from PBMCs. The source is a human donor in good health.

The chain carries TRBV28 and TRBJ1-4; maybe TRBD1 (6 bases). The V end was cut by 1 base, the J end by 8 bases, with 11 bases between. The CDR3 is 14 amino acids. CDR1 MDHEN and CDR2 SYDVKM come from the germline V gene. The CDR3, as DNA: TGTGCCAGCAGTTTATTCCAGGGGAGGGAAAAACTGTTTTTT. It codes for CASSLFQGREKLFF.

The gene calls are TRBV7-2 and TRBJ2-3, with TRBD2 matching 10 bases. V shed 1 base and J 9 bases; nucleotides not matched to a gene: 10. Germline loops: CDR1 SGHTA, CDR2 FQGNSA. The CDR3 is 16 residues long. The CDR3 region is CASSLDSGRTRKTQYF. The CDR3 bases are TGTGCCAGCAGCTTAGATAGCGGGAGGACCAGGAAGACGCAGTATTTT.

This sequence joins TRBV20-1 and TRBJ2-7; perhaps D is TRBD1 or TRBD2 (5 bases each). The V gene lost 7 bases and the J gene lost 8 bases, with 12 bases spanning the gap. The CDR3 is 10 residues long. Germline loops: CDR1 DFQATT, CDR2 SNEGSKA (reference sequence). CDR3 protein: CSVNPGQQYF. Written as DNA, the CDR3 is TGCAGTGTTAACCCGGGACAGCAGTACTTC.

The chain recombines TRBV4-2 with TRBJ1-3, with a tentative D call TRBD1 (6 bases). The CDR3 loop spans 17 amino acids. The V end was cut by 8 bases, the J end by 0 bases, with 20 bases between. Looked up from germline, CDR1 is LGHNA and CDR2 is YNFKEQ. The CDR3 DNA sequence: TGTGCCAGCGCGAAGGGACAACCGACCGGCTCTGGAAACACCATATATTTT. It codes for CASAKGQPTGSGNTIYF.

V usage is TRBV10-3 and J usage is TRBJ2-7, with 7 bases lining up with TRBD2. V dropped 11 bases and J dropped 0; count of bases not matched to a gene: 10. The CDR3 covers 14 residues. Germline values: CDR1 ENHRY, CDR2 SYGVKD. The CDR3 DNA reads as TGTGCCGTCCGAGCGGGATTGAGCTCCTACGAGCAGTACTTC. Translated, it gives CAVRAGLSSYEQYF.

This chain joins TRBV5-1 and TRBJ2-7, with 13 bases fitting TRBD2. Trimming took 2 bases from V and 2 from J; bases not matched to a gene: 7. Per the germline V gene, CDR1 is SGHRS and CDR2 is YFSETQ. The CDR3 extends over 17 amino acids. This CDR3 is CASSLTSGRDSTYEQYF. The DNA of the CDR3 is TGCGCCAGCAGCTTAACTAGCGGGAGGGATTCTACCTACGAGCAGTACTTC.

This sequence joins TRBV3-1 and TRBJ2-7, with 8 bases fitting TRBD1. The CDR3 totals 15 residues. Trimming removed 1 base from V and 2 bases from J; junction bases left unmatched: 4. Germline values: CDR1 LGHDT, CDR2 YNNKEL (reference sequence). CDR3 residues: CASSQATGGPYEQYF. The CDR3 nucleotides are TGTGCCAGCAGCCAAGCTACAGGGGGACCCTACGAGCAGTACTTC.

This clonotype was counted once. The rearrangement uses TRBV12-3 or TRBV12-4 and TRBJ2-7; TRBD2 is a possible D gene (7 bases). The CDR3 has 15 residues. Trimming took 6 bases from V and 5 from J, leaving 20 bases between them. The CDR3 loop reads CASRAVGGAFNEQYF. In DNA, the CDR3 is TGTGCCAGCAGAGCGGTTGGGGGGGCTTTTAACGAGCAGTACTTC.

The rearrangement joins TRBV5-4 to TRBJ2-5; 8 positions match TRBD1. This CDR3 comprises 14 residues. Germline V gene sequence: CDR1 SGHNT, CDR2 YYREEE (reference sequence). Trimming removed 0 bases from V and 4 bases from J; junction bases left unmatched: 2. Here the CDR3 reads CASSLGTGRETQYF. The CDR3 region has the DNA TGTGCCAGCAGCTTGGGGACAGGGAGAGAGACCCAGTACTTC.

The chain joins TRBV20-1 to TRBJ2-3; the D is unclear. CDR1 is DFQATT and CDR2 is SNEGSKA in the germline V gene (reference sequence). Trimming stripped 0 bases from V and 1 base from J, with 11 bases between. This CDR3 has 15 amino acids. The CDR3 loop is CSARDLGRGTDTQYF. The CDR3 region has the DNA TGCAGTGCTAGAGATCTGGGTCGGGGCACAGATACGCAGTATTTT.

V and J are TRBV15 and TRBJ1-5; D unresolved. Germline CDR1 reads LNHNV; CDR2 reads YYDKDF (reference sequence). CDR3 size: 16 residues. Deletions cut 0 bases from V and 1 base from J, with 10 bases between. CDR3 in amino acids: CATSRDLPGSNQPQHF. As DNA, the CDR3 is TGTGCCACCAGCAGAGATCTTCCCGGAAGCAATCAGCCCCAGCATTTT.

The J gene is TRBJ1-1, the V gene TRBV20-1; 7 nucleotides align to TRBD1. J lost 1 base, V lost 6 bases, and 5 bases had no gene match. Germline V gene sequence: CDR1 DFQATT, CDR2 SNEGSKA (reference sequence). This CDR3 contains 13 residues. The CDR3 is CSAKDRANTEAFF. The CDR3 DNA follows: TGCAGTGCCAAAGACAGGGCGAACACTGAAGCTTTCTTT.

The rearrangement uses TRBV5-6 and TRBJ2-1, with 8 bases aligning to TRBD1. The CDR3 is 15 residues long. CDR1 and CDR2 (germline): SGHDT, YYEEEE. Losses at the gene ends were 2 bases for V and 8 bases for J; bases not matched to a gene: 9. In DNA form, the CDR3 reads TGTGCCAGCAGCTTCCAGGACAGGGTTTGGGATGAGCAGTTCTTC. It yields the protein CASSFQDRVWDEQFF.

The V gene is TRBV2, the J gene TRBJ1-3; unclear D gene. Trimming removed 7 bases from V and 0 bases from J, with 13 bases in between. The CDR3 is 15 residues long. Germline assignment: CDR1 SNHLY and CDR2 FYNNEI. CDR3 amino acids: CASTPDGNSGNTIYF. For the CDR3, the DNA is TGTGCCAGCACCCCGGACGGGAACTCTGGAAACACCATATATTTT.

The chain employs TRBV30 and TRBJ1-3; D unclear. Germline CDR1 GTSNPN, CDR2 SVGIG (reference sequence). CDR3 length: 13 residues. The V gene lost 1 base and the J gene lost 2 bases, with 6 bases spanning the gap. The CDR3 is CAWSAGTGNTIYF. As DNA, the CDR3 is TGTGCCTGGAGTGCGGGAACTGGAAACACCATATATTTT.

The rearrangement links TRBV3-1 to TRBJ2-1, with 10 bases fitting TRBD1. V gave up 3 bases and J gave up 4 bases; unmatched junction bases: 3. The germline V gene has CDR1 LGHDT and CDR2 YNNKEL (reference sequence). The length of the CDR3 is 15 residues. CDR3 sequence (DNA): TGTGCCAGCAGCCAGGGACAGGGGATTTACAATGAGCAGTTCTTC. As protein: CASSQGQGIYNEQFF.

This clonotype was counted once. The V gene is TRBV25-1, the J gene TRBJ2-1, with TRBD2 matching over 8 bases. CDR3 length: 15 amino acids. Germline CDR1 and CDR2: MGHDK and SYGVNS. V dropped 3 bases and J dropped 6; count of bases not matched to a gene: 7. The CDR3, as DNA: TGTGCCAGCAGTGATTCTAGCGGGCATCGCAATGAGCAGTTCTTC. Its protein is CASSDSSGHRNEQFF.

The chain uses TRBV7-2 and TRBJ1-4; the D is unclear. Trimming cost V 3 bases and J 3 bases, with 8 bases left between them. Per the germline V gene, CDR1 is SGHTA and CDR2 is FQGNSA. The CDR3 totals 14 residues. CDR3 nucleotide sequence: TGTGCCAGCAGCTTGGACTTTGCTAATGAAAAACTGTTTTTT. This encodes CASSLDFANEKLFF.

V gene TRBV27 combines with J gene TRBJ1-6; D is possibly TRBD1 (5 bases). Trimming left V 5 bases short and J 6 bases short, with 14 bases between. Germline CDR1 reads MNHEY; CDR2 reads SMNVEV (reference sequence). The CDR3 contains 15 residues. The CDR3 nucleotides are TGTGCCAGCAGTGCCCTAGGGGCGGGTAATTCACCCCTCCACTTT. Translating it yields CASSALGAGNSPLHF.

The chain joins TRBV28 to TRBJ2-3; TRBD1 agrees at 9 bases. With V trimmed by 4 bases and J by 4 bases, 9 bases remained unmatched. This CDR3 is built from 16 residues. Germline-derived CDR1 and CDR2 are MDHEN and SYDVKM. The CDR3 bases are TGTGCCAGCAGTTCCGGACAGGGGTCTTGGGCAGATACGCAGTATTTT. This gives the protein CASSSGQGSWADTQYF.

This clonotype was counted a single time. This sequence joins TRBV6-5 and TRBJ1-1, with 7 bases fitting TRBD1. Losses at the gene ends were 0 bases for V and 1 base for J; bases not matched to a gene: 2. CDR1 and CDR2 (germline): MNHEY, SVGAGI. The CDR3 runs to 15 residues. This chain's CDR3 is CASSYSPGGNTEAFF. In DNA, the CDR3 is TGTGCCAGCAGTTACTCGCCAGGGGGGAACACTGAAGCTTTCTTT.

The chain combines TRBV30 with TRBJ2-3; either TRBD1 or TRBD2 may supply D (5 bases each). This CDR3 is built from 11 residues. V was clipped by 1 base and J by 10 bases, with 9 bases between them. Per germline, CDR1 GTSNPN and CDR2 SVGIG (reference sequence). The CDR3 DNA reads as TGTGCCTGGAGTGCCGGGACGCCGCAGTATTTT. Protein: CAWSAGTPQYF.

J is TRBJ2-5 and V is TRBV25-1; a weak D match, TRBD1 (8 bases). V was shortened by 6 bases and J by 5 bases, with 13 bases between the two germline ends. There are 13 residues in the CDR3. From germline, CDR1 is MGHDK and CDR2 SYGVNS. The CDR3 reads CASRVQGGETQYF. The CDR3 DNA follows: TGTGCCAGCAGGGTACAGGGGGGGGAGACCCAGTACTTC.

This clonotype was observed once. The V call is TRBV5-1, the J call TRBJ2-7; the D gene could be TRBD1 or TRBD2 (6 bases each). Germline assignment: CDR1 SGHRS and CDR2 YFSETQ. V dropped 3 bases and J dropped 2 bases, with 12 bases sitting between them. The CDR3 spans 14 residues. CDR3 residues: CASSWGDKPYEQYF. Here the CDR3 DNA reads TGCGCCAGCAGCTGGGGGGACAAACCCTACGAGCAGTACTTC. The full variable domain, completed using reference TRBV5-1 and TRBJ2-7, is KAGVTQTPRYLIKTRGQQVTLSCSPISGHRSVSWYQQTPGQGLQFLFEYFSETQRNKGNFPGRFSGRQFSNSRSEMNVSTLELGDSALYLCASSWGDKPYEQYFGPGTRLTVT.

V is TRBV23-1 and J is TRBJ1-1, with 8 nucleotides matching TRBD1. TRBV23-1 is labeled an ORF, and its function is uncertain. CDR3 length: 17 amino acids. V shed 8 bases, J shed 6 bases, and the junction held 20 bases outside the gene matches. The DNA for the CDR3 is TGCGCCAGCCCTGCTCGTCGAACAGGGGGAATAATGGCTGAAGCTTTCTTT. Its protein is CASPARRTGGIMAEAFF.

The genes are TRBV4-1 and TRBJ2-1, with TRBD2 matching over 7 bases. Germline V gives CDR1 MGHRA, CDR2 YSYEKL. V gave up 0 bases and J gave up 7 bases; unmatched junction bases: 9. The CDR3 covers 16 residues. The CDR3 region has the DNA TGCGCCAGCAGCCAAGAAGAGGGAGGGCCAAGGAATGAGCAGTTCTTC. Amino acid sequence: CASSQEEGGPRNEQFF.

The V call is TRBV20-1, the J call TRBJ2-7; TRBD2 matches 10 bases. This CDR3 is built from 14 residues. V trimming: 3 bases; J trimming: 9 bases; junction bases outside the gene matches: 11. Germline values: CDR1 DFQATT, CDR2 SNEGSKA (reference sequence). As DNA, the CDR3 is TGCAGTGCTAGCGGGCTAGCGGGGGCTTTGGGGCAGTACTTC. This gives the protein CSASGLAGALGQYF.